The following is a TCR beta chain sequence with its context. Its antigen is unidentified. This record comes from a study of cytomegalovirus exposure and HLA in healthy donors. Study observations and caveats: Reported results showed that the classifier diagnosed cytomegalovirus status with high specificity and sensitivity. A later analysis showed HLA-associated TCR beta chains outstripping equally common others in clonal expansion. Later analysis suggested links between common viral pathogens and several top significant clusters.

60 Vbeta and 13 Jbeta primers were used in PCR. Repertoires were generated with immunoSEQ multiplex PCR, while TCRdb's copy carries only in-frame clones and drops some. The sample contains roughly 120,000 clones, approximately 80% of which appear only once. Between the trimmed V and J ends, which lost 4 bases and 2 bases, there was a span of 13 bases. The germline V gene has CDR1 SGHKS and CDR2 YYEKEE (reference sequence). The CDR3 length is 14 residues. The sequence was obtained from a human donor in good health. Material: PBMCs. The chain carries TRBV5-5 and TRBJ2-7, with D tentatively TRBD1 (8 bases). The CDR3 nucleotides are TGTGCCAGCAGCGTACAGGGGGGGGCCTACGAGCAGTACTTC. Translation: CASSVQGGAYEQYF.